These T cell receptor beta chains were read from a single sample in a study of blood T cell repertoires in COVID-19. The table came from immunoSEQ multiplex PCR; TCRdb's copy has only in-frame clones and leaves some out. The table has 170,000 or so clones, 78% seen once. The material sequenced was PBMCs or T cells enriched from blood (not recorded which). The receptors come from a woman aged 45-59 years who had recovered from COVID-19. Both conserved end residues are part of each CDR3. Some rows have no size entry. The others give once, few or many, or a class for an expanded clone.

CDR3 protein: CASSLGGMPNQPQHF
J gene: TRBJ1-5
V gene: TRBV5-5
clone size: NA

CDR3 protein: CASNPNLPPYEQYF
J gene: TRBJ2-7
V gene: TRBV28
clone size: few

CDR3 protein: CASSRESSGNTIYF
J gene: TRBJ1-3
V gene: TRBV7-3
clone size: NA

CDR3 protein: CASLVDRGAKNIQYF
J gene: TRBJ2-4
V gene: TRBV2
clone size: NA

CDR3 protein: CASRAGTGGWNEQFF
J gene: TRBJ2-1
V gene: TRBV27
clone size: NA

CDR3 protein: CSVRRGTGANVLTF
J gene: TRBJ2-6
V gene: TRBV29-1
clone size: NA

CDR3 protein: CASSQLAGAKSTIYF
J gene: TRBJ1-3
V gene: TRBV4-1
clone size: NA

CDR3 protein: CASSLGYEYGYTF
J gene: TRBJ1-2
V gene: TRBV7-8
clone size: NA

CDR3 protein: CASSRDTQYF
J gene: TRBJ2-3
V gene: TRBV2
clone size: NA

CDR3 protein: CASSQGREKLFF
J gene: TRBJ1-4
V gene: TRBV3-1/TRBV3-2
clone size: NA

CDR3 protein: CAIRAGSVGASSYEQYF
J gene: TRBJ2-7
V gene: TRBV10-3
clone size: NA

CDR3 protein: CASSLPGRIEQYF
J gene: TRBJ2-7
V gene: TRBV3-1/TRBV3-2
clone size: NA

CDR3 protein: CASRHRGRIEKLFF
J gene: TRBJ1-4
V gene: TRBV27
clone size: NA

CDR3 protein: CASRRGGQGFSGELFF
J gene: TRBJ2-2
V gene: TRBV19
clone size: NA

CDR3 protein: CASSPSLATNTEAFF
J gene: TRBJ1-1
V gene: TRBV5-4
clone size: many

CDR3 protein: CASRPTSGRNEQYF
J gene: TRBJ2-7
V gene: TRBV7-8
clone size: once

CDR3 protein: CASSIKTPGQGNTGELFF
J gene: TRBJ2-2
V gene: TRBV19
clone size: NA

CDR3 protein: CASSSGAREQYF
J gene: TRBJ2-7
V gene: TRBV27
clone size: NA

CDR3 protein: CASSLPGINSPLHF
J gene: TRBJ1-6
V gene: TRBV28
clone size: NA

CDR3 protein: CASSYPGQLLGNTIYF
J gene: TRBJ1-3
V gene: TRBV6-6
clone size: few

CDR3 protein: CASNTEPGRGSAWGYTF
J gene: TRBJ1-2
V gene: TRBV19
clone size: few

CDR3 protein: CASAPQGAHYEQYF
J gene: TRBJ2-7
V gene: TRBV7-2
clone size: NA

CDR3 protein: CASSQRTGTSQNTQYF
J gene: TRBJ2-3
V gene: TRBV7-8
clone size: NA

CDR3 protein: CASSLGQGSYNEQFF
J gene: TRBJ2-1
V gene: TRBV5-5
clone size: NA

CDR3 protein: CASSSALTGQTAYEQYF
J gene: TRBJ2-7
V gene: TRBV27
clone size: NA

CDR3 protein: CASSAREAGELFF
J gene: TRBJ2-2
V gene: TRBV11-2
clone size: NA

CDR3 protein: CAWSVAGGRGTQYF
J gene: TRBJ2-3
V gene: TRBV30
clone size: NA

CDR3 protein: CASSVERNTGELFF
J gene: TRBJ2-2
V gene: TRBV9
clone size: NA

CDR3 protein: CASSIVVGAYYGYTF
J gene: TRBJ1-2
V gene: TRBV19
clone size: NA

CDR3 protein: CASSLGAEVTGELFF
J gene: TRBJ2-2
V gene: TRBV7-9
clone size: NA

CDR3 protein: CASSLGGGVRAFF
J gene: TRBJ1-1
V gene: TRBV7-2
clone size: NA

CDR3 protein: CASSRQLTSNTGELFF
J gene: TRBJ2-2
V gene: TRBV7-9
clone size: once

CDR3 protein: CASSLDAGGGYGYTF
J gene: TRBJ1-2
V gene: TRBV7-2
clone size: NA

CDR3 protein: CASSLITQETQYF
J gene: TRBJ2-5
V gene: TRBV5-1
clone size: once

CDR3 protein: CASSFVDRNEQFF
J gene: TRBJ2-1
V gene: TRBV5-5
clone size: NA

CDR3 protein: CASSPSSGRTGELFF
J gene: TRBJ2-2
V gene: TRBV28
clone size: NA

CDR3 protein: CASSRGQANEKLFF
J gene: TRBJ1-4
V gene: TRBV6-5
clone size: NA

CDR3 protein: CASSRLQGGSEKLFF
J gene: TRBJ1-4
V gene: TRBV3-1/TRBV3-2
clone size: NA

CDR3 protein: CASTEGGRMAGELFF
J gene: TRBJ2-2
V gene: TRBV19
clone size: NA

CDR3 protein: CASSLDRMGSNSGNTIYF
J gene: TRBJ1-3
V gene: TRBV7-9
clone size: few

CDR3 protein: CASSLGGGSDTQYF
J gene: TRBJ2-3
V gene: TRBV7-2
clone size: NA

CDR3 protein: CSSHLNTEAFF
J gene: TRBJ1-1
V gene: TRBV20-1
clone size: once

CDR3 protein: CASSFGQTYEQYF
J gene: TRBJ2-7
V gene: TRBV7-3
clone size: NA

CDR3 protein: CASSFRNYGYTF
J gene: TRBJ1-2
V gene: TRBV28
clone size: NA

CDR3 protein: CASSLGPRWGVAGELFF
J gene: TRBJ2-2
V gene: TRBV9
clone size: NA

CDR3 protein: CASSPWGGGEQFF
J gene: TRBJ2-1
V gene: TRBV28
clone size: NA

CDR3 protein: CASSPGQGGDEQYF
J gene: TRBJ2-7
V gene: TRBV18
clone size: once

CDR3 protein: CASSFGEGLVYEQYF
J gene: TRBJ2-7
V gene: TRBV7-2
clone size: NA

CDR3 protein: CASSLSESYNEQFF
J gene: TRBJ2-1
V gene: TRBV5-1
clone size: NA

CDR3 protein: CATREGARRAFF
J gene: TRBJ1-1
V gene: TRBV15
clone size: NA

CDR3 protein: CASSQERGTGELFF
J gene: TRBJ2-2
V gene: TRBV5-1
clone size: NA

CDR3 protein: CASWDRGRFGYTF
J gene: TRBJ1-2
V gene: TRBV19
clone size: NA

CDR3 protein: CASNSLAGAHGELFF
J gene: TRBJ2-2
V gene: TRBV27
clone size: NA

CDR3 protein: CASSRDWQETQYF
J gene: TRBJ2-5
V gene: TRBV6-5
clone size: NA

CDR3 protein: CASSSGVTYGYTF
J gene: TRBJ1-2
V gene: TRBV5-4
clone size: NA

CDR3 protein: CASSYGGASGVYEQYF
J gene: TRBJ2-7
V gene: TRBV6-5
clone size: once

CDR3 protein: CASSQDLGILLAGELFF
J gene: TRBJ2-2
V gene: TRBV4-3
clone size: few

CDR3 protein: CASSPRTGKYEQYF
J gene: TRBJ2-7
V gene: TRBV6-5
clone size: NA

CDR3 protein: CASSDPSGRFNEQFF
J gene: TRBJ2-1
V gene: TRBV10-1
clone size: NA